Presented here are 14 T cell receptor beta chains from one specimen sequenced in a study of T-cell reconstitution after alpha-beta-depleted transplantation in children. Preparation of the TCRbeta library was carried out with unique molecular identifiers. MiXCR was run by TCRdb on the PCR reads, yielding one entry per CDR3 protein. The table lists some 530,000 distinct CDR3 sequences, around 12% of them singletons, with about 5.6% in the top ten. Sequences were derived from PBMCs from the stem cell graft donor, sampled from the stem cell graft. The receptors shown here come from a human donor who donated a stem cell graft to a child with combined immunodeficiency.

The chain has TRBV7-8 and TRBJ2-5, with 8 bases lining up with TRBD1. V gave up 5 bases and J gave up 2 bases; unmatched junction bases: 4. CDR3 length: 14 amino acids. The germline gives CDR1 SGHVS, CDR2 FQNEAQ. The CDR3 is CASSTGQAQETQYF. For the CDR3, the DNA is TGTGCCAGCAGCACGGGACAGGCGCAAGAGACCCAGTACTTC.

This clonotype was found many times. The rearrangement links TRBV5-6 to TRBJ2-7, with 8 bases matching TRBD1. This CDR3 is built from 16 residues. The V gene end was trimmed by 4 bases and the J gene end by 0 bases; junction bases not matched to a gene: 9. Germline CDR1 and CDR2: SGHDT and YYEEEE. The CDR3 protein is CASSPLRQGSSYEQYF. The DNA for the CDR3 is TGTGCCAGCAGCCCCCTAAGACAGGGGAGCTCCTACGAGCAGTACTTC.

The chain combines TRBV12-3 or TRBV12-4 with TRBJ1-1; D call uncertain. CDR3 length equals 13 residues. V was trimmed by 7 bases and J by 2 bases, leaving 11 bases between them. The CDR3 loop reads CASTFRPNTEAFF. CDR3 DNA sequence: TGTGCCAGCACCTTTCGCCCAAACACTGAAGCTTTCTTT.

This clonotype occurred a few times. J is TRBJ2-2 and V is TRBV6-1, with 12 nucleotides matching TRBD1. The germline CDR1 and CDR2 sequences are MNHNS and SASEGT. V shed 6 bases and J 6 bases; nucleotides not matched to a gene: 5. CDR3 length: 15 residues. The CDR3 DNA follows: TGTGCCAGCAGCAGGGACAGGGGGCGCGCCGGGGAGCTGTTTTTT. It specifies CASSRDRGRAGELFF.

This clonotype was counted many times. V gene TRBV29-1 combines with J gene TRBJ2-3; 8 bases are a match to TRBD2. V shed 4 bases, J shed 2 bases, and the junction held 8 bases outside the gene matches. The CDR3 contains 15 residues. Germline CDR1 and CDR2: SQVTM and ANQGSEA. The CDR3 DNA follows: TGCAGCGTTGCGGGGGGGGCCCCCCTCACAGATACGCAGTATTTT. Protein: CSVAGGAPLTDTQYF.

This clonotype was detected only a few times. This chain connects TRBV7-9 to TRBJ1-3; D is undetermined. Germline V gives CDR1 SEHNR, CDR2 FQNEAQ (reference sequence). This CDR3 has 14 amino acids. V was trimmed by 10 bases and J by 0 bases, leaving 13 bases between them. The CDR3 DNA reads as TGTGCCATAAGTTACGCCAACTCTGGAAACACCATATATTTT. It yields the protein CAISYANSGNTIYF.

The chain recombines TRBV29-1 with TRBJ2-3, with D possibly being TRBD2 (7 bases). The CDR3 runs 15 residues. Trimming shortened V by 4 bases and J by 0 bases, and 14 bases separated the two germline ends. From germline, CDR1 is SQVTM and CDR2 ANQGSEA. The CDR3 protein is CSVAGGTGSTDTQYF. CDR3 sequence (DNA): TGCAGCGTTGCGGGGGGCACAGGTAGCACAGATACGCAGTATTTT.

The chain employs TRBV12-5 and TRBJ2-3, with 8 bases that match TRBD2. Looked up from germline, CDR1 is LGHNT and CDR2 is FRNRAP. V was pared by 2 bases and J by 6 bases, with 4 bases of the junction left unmatched. The CDR3 is 14 residues long. The CDR3 DNA sequence: TGTGCTAGTGGTTTGTGGACTAGCAAGGATACGCAGTATTTT. It yields the protein CASGLWTSKDTQYF.

This clonotype came up a few times. The genes are TRBV7-2 and TRBJ2-5; 13 bases match TRBD2. CDR3 size: 17 residues. The V segment lost 5 bases and the J segment 10 bases; nucleotides outside the gene matches: 16. Germline V gene lookup returns CDR1 SGHTA and CDR2 FQGNSA. The CDR3, as DNA: TGTGCCAGCAGCAACGGCGGCCCGGGACTAGCGGGACCCGACCAGTACTTC. Amino acid sequence: CASSNGGPGLAGPDQYF.

This clonotype was detected a few times. The rearrangement joins TRBV20-1 to TRBJ1-2; no firm D call. Germline V CDR1 and CDR2: DFQATT, SNEGSKA (reference sequence). Trimming left V 6 bases short and J 3 bases short, with 14 bases between. The CDR3 sequence is 13 residues long. CDR3: CSARVDLDYGYTF. In DNA, the CDR3 is TGCAGTGCGAGGGTTGACTTGGACTATGGCTACACCTTC.

V usage is TRBV10-3 and J usage is TRBJ2-2; 10 bases align to TRBD1. J was trimmed by 1 base and V by 7 bases; bases with no gene match: 12. Germline assignment: CDR1 ENHRY and CDR2 SYGVKD. CDR3 length: 18 residues. CDR3 region: CAITKGSGQGGNTGELFF. The CDR3 nucleotides are TGTGCCATCACTAAGGGGAGTGGACAGGGGGGGAACACCGGGGAGCTGTTTTTT.

V usage is TRBV12-5 and J usage is TRBJ2-7; D is uncertain. V lost 2 bases, J lost 6 bases, and 5 bases lay in between. The germline CDR1 and CDR2 sequences are LGHNT and FRNRAP. The CDR3 consists of 11 residues. CDR3 amino acids: CASGLYLEQYF. The CDR3 DNA sequence: TGTGCTAGTGGTTTGTATCTCGAGCAGTACTTC.

The chain links TRBV9 to TRBJ2-3; 7 positions agree with TRBD2. V lost 10 bases, J lost 7 bases, and 15 bases stayed unmatched. The germline CDR1 and CDR2 sequences are SGDLS and YYNGEE. The CDR3 totals 14 residues. CDR3 sequence reads: CAAPGGRGPYTQYF. CDR3 DNA sequence: TGTGCCGCACCCGGCGGGAGAGGCCCCTATACGCAGTATTTT.

This CDR3 reads CASSPSIGYGYTF. CDR3 coding DNA: TGTGCCAGCAGCCCATCTATCGGCTATGGCTACACCTTC. This chain connects TRBV7-9 to TRBJ1-2; D unclear. Trimming stripped 5 bases from V and 4 bases from J, with 11 bases between. CDR3 length: 13 amino acids. The germline V gene has CDR1 SEHNR and CDR2 FQNEAQ (reference sequence).